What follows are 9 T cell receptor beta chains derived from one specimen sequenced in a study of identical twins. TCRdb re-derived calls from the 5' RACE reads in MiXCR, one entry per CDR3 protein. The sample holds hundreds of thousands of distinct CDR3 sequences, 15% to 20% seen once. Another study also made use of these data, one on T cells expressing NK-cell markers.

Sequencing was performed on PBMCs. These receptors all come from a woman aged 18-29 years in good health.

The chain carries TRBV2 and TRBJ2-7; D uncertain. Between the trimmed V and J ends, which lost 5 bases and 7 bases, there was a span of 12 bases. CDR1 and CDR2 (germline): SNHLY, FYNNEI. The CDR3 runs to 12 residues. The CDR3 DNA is TGTGCCAGCAGTCACCCTTTAACTGAGCAGTACTTC. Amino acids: CASSHPLTEQYF.

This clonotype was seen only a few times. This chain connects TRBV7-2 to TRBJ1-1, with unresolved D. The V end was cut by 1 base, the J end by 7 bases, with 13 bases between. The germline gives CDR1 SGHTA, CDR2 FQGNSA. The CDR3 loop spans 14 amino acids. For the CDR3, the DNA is TGTGCCAGCAGCTTAGTGTTGAGGACGGGTGAAGCTTTCTTT. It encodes CASSLVLRTGEAFF.

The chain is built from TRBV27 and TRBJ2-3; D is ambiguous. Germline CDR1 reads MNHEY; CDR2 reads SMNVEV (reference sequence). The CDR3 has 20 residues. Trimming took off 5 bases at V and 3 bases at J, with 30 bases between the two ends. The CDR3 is CASSIKRSVGFSWRTDTQYF. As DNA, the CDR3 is TGTGCCAGCAGTATAAAAAGGTCGGTTGGGTTTAGTTGGAGAACAGATACGCAGTATTTT.

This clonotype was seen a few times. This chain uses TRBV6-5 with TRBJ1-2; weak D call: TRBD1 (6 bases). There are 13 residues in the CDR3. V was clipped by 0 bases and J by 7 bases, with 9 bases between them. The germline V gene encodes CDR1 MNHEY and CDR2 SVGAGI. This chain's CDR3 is CASSYSQGGGYTF. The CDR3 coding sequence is TGTGCCAGCAGTTACTCACAGGGAGGTGGCTACACCTTC.

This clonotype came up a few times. CDR3 protein: CSAIVGHPNTEAFF. The CDR3 bases are TGCAGTGCGATAGTTGGACATCCGAACACTGAAGCTTTCTTT. The V call is TRBV20-1, the J call TRBJ1-1; D is possibly TRBD1 (5 bases). Trimming pared 6 bases from V and 1 base from J, leaving 15 bases between. The CDR3 has 14 residues. Per the germline V gene, CDR1 is DFQATT and CDR2 is SNEGSKA (reference sequence).

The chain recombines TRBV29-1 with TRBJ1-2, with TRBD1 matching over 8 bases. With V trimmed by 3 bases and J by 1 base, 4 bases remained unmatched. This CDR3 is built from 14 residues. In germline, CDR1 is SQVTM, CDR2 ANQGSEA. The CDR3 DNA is TGCAGCGTTGAGTGGACAGGGTATAACTATGGCTACACCTTC. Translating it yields CSVEWTGYNYGYTF. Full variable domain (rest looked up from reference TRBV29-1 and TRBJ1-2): SAVISQKPSRDICQRGTSLTIQCQVDSQVTMMFWYRQQPGQSLTLIATANQGSEATYESGFVIDKFPISRPNLTFSTLTVSNMSPEDSSIYLCSVEWTGYNYGYTFGSGTRLTVV.

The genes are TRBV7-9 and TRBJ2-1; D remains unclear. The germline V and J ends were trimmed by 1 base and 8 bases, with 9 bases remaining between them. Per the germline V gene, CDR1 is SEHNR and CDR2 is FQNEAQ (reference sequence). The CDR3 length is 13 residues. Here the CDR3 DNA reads TGTGCCAGCAGCTTAGTTGTAGAAGATGAGCAGTTCTTC. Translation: CASSLVVEDEQFF. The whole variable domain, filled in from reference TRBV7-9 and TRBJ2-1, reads DTGVSQNPRHKITKRGQNVTFRCDPISEHNRLYWYRQTLGQGPEFLTYFQNEAQLEKSRLLSDRFSAERPKGSFSTLEIQRTEQGDSAMYLCASSLVVEDEQFFGPGTRLTVL.

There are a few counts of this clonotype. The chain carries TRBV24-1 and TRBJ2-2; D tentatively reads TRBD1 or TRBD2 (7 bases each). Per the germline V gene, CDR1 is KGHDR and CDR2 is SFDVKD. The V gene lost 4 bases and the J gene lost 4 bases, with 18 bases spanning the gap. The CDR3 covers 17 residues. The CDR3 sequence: CATSESPRGGGTGELFF. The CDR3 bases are TGTGCCACCAGTGAGTCCCCCAGGGGGGGAGGCACCGGGGAGCTGTTTTTT.

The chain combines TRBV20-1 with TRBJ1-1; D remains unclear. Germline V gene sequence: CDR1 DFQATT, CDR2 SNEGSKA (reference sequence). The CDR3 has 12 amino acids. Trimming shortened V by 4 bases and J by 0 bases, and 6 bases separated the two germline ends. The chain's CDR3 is CSATTMNTEAFF. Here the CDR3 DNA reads TGCAGTGCTACCACCATGAACACTGAAGCTTTCTTT.